This TCR beta chain was captured in a study of cytomegalovirus exposure and HLA in healthy donors. The V gene end was trimmed by 0 bases and the J gene end by 5 bases; junction bases not matched to a gene: 3. CDR3 length: 14 residues. Germline loops: CDR1 MNHEY, CDR2 SVGAGI. 13 Jbeta primers and 60 Vbeta primers were used for the PCR. Assay used: immunoSEQ multiplex PCR; TCRdb lists only in-frame clones, some missing. This sample has 100,000 to 150,000 clones; over 70% occur once, and the top ten carry about 1.8%. This chain links TRBV6-5 with TRBJ1-2; TRBD1 aligns across 7 bases. Input material: PBMCs. The receptor's source is a woman in her forties in good health and CMV-seronegative. The CDR3 DNA sequence: TGTGCCAGCAGTTACTCGGGGACAGCTTATGGCTACACCTTC. Translating gives CASSYSGTAYGYTF.